This TCR beta chain originates from a study of OX40 agonist ivuxolimab in advanced cancers. About the research overall: A partial response was reached by three patients: one with hepatocellular carcinoma and two with cutaneous melanoma.

The protocol was immunoSEQ multiplex PCR, while the TCRdb copy is restricted to in-frame clones and leaves out a portion. The profile shows 60,000 to 65,000 clones, about 89% of them singletons. From germline, CDR1 is GTSNPN and CDR2 SVGIG (reference sequence). V lost 6 bases to trimming and J lost 1 base; unmatched junction nucleotides: 0. The CDR3 loop spans 12 amino acids. At baseline, cycle 4 day 1, and cycle 7 day 1, blood was sampled. The chain uses TRBV30 and TRBJ2-7, with TRBD2 matching 10 bases. The source of this sequence is an adult with an advanced solid tumor such as melanoma, head and neck, liver or kidney cancer. The starting material was CD4+ or CD8+ T cells sorted from blood, obtained in a trial of the OX40 agonist ivuxolimab. Here the CDR3 DNA reads TGTGCCTGTAGCGGGGGGTCCTACGAGCAGTACTTC. Residues: CACSGGSYEQYF.